Following are 25 T cell receptor beta chains from one sample sequenced in a study of T cell changes during pregnancy in multiple sclerosis. Using immunoSEQ multiplex PCR, the repertoire was profiled, and TCRdb retains in-frame clones only, with some absent. The data hold 110,000 or so clones, with roughly 92% observed a single time. Sequenced here: peripheral blood, sampled before pregnancy. The receptors originated from a female donor with multiple sclerosis, enrolled in a pregnancy study.

This chain links TRBV9 with TRBJ1-2; TRBD1 matches at 9 bases. The length of the CDR3 is 16 residues. CDR1 is SGDLS and CDR2 is YYNGEE in the germline V gene. The junction had 9 bases not matched to a gene; V was cut back by 0 bases and J by 6 bases. CDR3 DNA: TGTGCCAGCAGCGTAGGGTTGGAAGGGACAGGGAATGGCTACACCTTC. The encoded protein is CASSVGLEGTGNGYTF.

The rearrangement joins TRBV10-3 to TRBJ1-4; D call uncertain. This CDR3 has 13 amino acids. The V gene's germline CDR1 is ENHRY and CDR2 SYGVKD. V lost 0 bases to trimming and J lost 4 bases, with 3 bases between them. CDR3 region: CAISESLNEKLFF. The CDR3 DNA is TGTGCCATCAGTGAGTCCCTTAATGAAAAACTGTTTTTT.

The chain links TRBV7-6 to TRBJ1-2, with 8 nucleotides matching TRBD1. The CDR3 loop spans 18 amino acids. The J segment lost 0 bases and the V segment lost 2 bases, leaving 11 bases of the junction unmatched. Germline lookup yields CDR1 SGHVS and CDR2 FNYEAQ. The CDR3 loop is CASSLRPETGVSNYGYTF. CDR3 coding DNA: TGTGCCAGCAGCTTAAGGCCGGAGACAGGGGTTTCTAACTATGGCTACACCTTC.

The gene calls are TRBV7-6 and TRBJ2-2, with TRBD2 matching over 9 bases. After removal of 7 bases from V and 3 bases from J, the junction contained 9 bases not matched to a gene. The germline V gene has CDR1 SGHVS and CDR2 FNYEAQ. The length of the CDR3 is 16 residues. This chain's CDR3 is CASTPLAGAYTGELFF. CDR3 bases: TGTGCCAGCACTCCCTTAGCGGGAGCGTACACCGGGGAGCTGTTTTTT.

The gene calls are TRBV7-8 and TRBJ2-1; D possibly corresponds to TRBD1 (6 bases). Germline V gene data show CDR1 as SGHVS and CDR2 as FQNEAQ. V lost 3 bases to trimming and J lost 4 bases, with 13 bases between them. The CDR3 has 15 residues. CDR3 region: CASSFSRGSYNEQFF. In nucleotides, the CDR3 is TGTGCCAGCAGCTTCTCCAGGGGATCATACAATGAGCAGTTCTTC.

The chain joins TRBV5-1 to TRBJ1-6; 7 bases agree with TRBD1. The V gene end was trimmed by 5 bases and the J gene end by 8 bases; junction bases not matched to a gene: 4. Germline V CDR1 and CDR2: SGHRS, YFSETQ. The CDR3 extends over 13 amino acids. This chain's CDR3 is CASRRDSDSPLHF. CDR3 coding DNA: TGCGCCAGCAGGAGGGACAGCGATTCACCCCTCCACTTT.

The chain combines TRBV5-6 with TRBJ2-7; 9 bases align to TRBD1. V lost 3 bases, J lost 9 bases, and 7 bases stayed unmatched. The germline gives CDR1 SGHDT, CDR2 YYEEEE. The CDR3 totals 13 residues. In DNA, the CDR3 is TGTGCCAGCAGCTATGACAGGGGGGGATGGCAGTACTTC. Translating it yields CASSYDRGGWQYF.

CDR3 coding DNA: TGTGCCAGCAGCGCGAATGAAAAACTGTTTTTT. This codes for CASSANEKLFF. The V gene is TRBV28, the J gene TRBJ1-4; D gene ambiguous. Per germline, CDR1 MDHEN and CDR2 SYDVKM. V was trimmed by 6 bases and J by 5 bases, leaving 4 bases between them. The CDR3 extends over 11 amino acids.

The chain carries TRBV10-3 and TRBJ2-4, with 7 bases lining up with TRBD1. The CDR3 has 13 residues. Trimming removed 4 bases from V and 6 bases from J; junction bases left unmatched: 3. The germline CDR1 and CDR2 sequences are ENHRY and SYGVKD. The CDR3 nucleotides are TGTGCCATCAGTGTAGGGGGCGGAAACATTCAGTACTTC. Its protein product is CAISVGGGNIQYF.

The chain links TRBV27 to TRBJ2-7; a possible D gene is TRBD2 (6 bases). The CDR3 is made up of 15 amino acids. Germline V gene sequence: CDR1 MNHEY, CDR2 SMNVEV (reference sequence). V lost 2 bases and J 0 bases, leaving 11 bases between the germline ends. The CDR3 nucleotides read TGTGCCAGCAGTTTAGGCGGGGTCAGCTCCTACGAGCAGTACTTC. This encodes CASSLGGVSSYEQYF.

The V and J genes are TRBV7-3 and TRBJ1-4; D is ambiguous. The CDR3 contains 13 residues. Deletions cut 5 bases from V and 8 bases from J, with 12 bases between. CDR1 and CDR2 (germline): SGHTA, FQGTGA. DNA of the CDR3: TGTGCCAGCAGCCGCTCGGGAGGGGAAAAACTGTTTTTT. Its translation is CASSRSGGEKLFF.

As to this clone: Within the sample, other DNA sequences also encode this same CDR3. CDR3 loop: CASSLGGGPYEQYF. The CDR3 bases are TGCGCCAGCAGCTTGGGTGGCGGTCCATACGAGCAGTACTTC. The chain links TRBV5-1 to TRBJ2-7; D unresolved. The CDR3 is made up of 14 amino acids. The germline CDR1 and CDR2 sequences are SGHRS and YFSETQ. Trimming removed 0 bases at V and 4 bases at J, with 11 bases between.

The V call is TRBV7-9, the J call TRBJ2-3; 10 bases are shared with TRBD2. The CDR3 loop spans 16 amino acids. With V trimmed by 1 base and J by 8 bases, 9 bases remained unmatched. CDR1 SEHNR and CDR2 FQNEAQ come from the germline V gene (reference sequence). DNA of the CDR3: TGTGCCAGCAGCTTAGTTCTAGCGGGGGCCTACGGTACGCAGTATTTT. It translates to CASSLVLAGAYGTQYF.

This chain joins TRBV14 and TRBJ2-7; D possibly corresponds to TRBD1 (5 bases). This CDR3 comprises 15 residues. Trimming cost V 4 bases and J 6 bases, with 19 bases left between them. Per germline, CDR1 SGHDN and CDR2 FVKESK. The CDR3 bases are TGTGCCAGCAGCCCTCGGACATGGGGCGTAAGCGAGCAGTACTTC. This encodes CASSPRTWGVSEQYF.

This chain joins TRBV30 and TRBJ1-5; TRBD1 matches at 10 bases. Germline values: CDR1 GTSNPN, CDR2 SVGIG (reference sequence). The CDR3 contains 15 residues. Unmatched junction bases numbered 4, after V lost 3 bases and J lost 2 bases. CDR3 in DNA: TGTGCCTGGAGCGGACAGGGGGGTGGCAATCAGCCCCAGCATTTT. This codes for CAWSGQGGGNQPQHF.

Concerning this clone: This same CDR3 is encoded by further DNA sequences in the sample. The chain combines TRBV9 with TRBJ2-5, with 7 bases fitting TRBD2. The J segment lost 5 bases and the V segment lost 3 bases, leaving 13 bases of the junction unmatched. Germline loops: CDR1 SGDLS, CDR2 YYNGEE. The CDR3 is 16 residues long. The CDR3 sequence is CASSDSGWGGKETQYF. The CDR3 DNA reads TGTGCCAGCAGCGACTCCGGCTGGGGGGGAAAGGAGACCCAGTACTTC.

V is TRBV13 and J is TRBJ2-3; TRBD2 aligns across 12 bases. Germline V gene data show CDR1 as PRHDT and CDR2 as FYEKMQ (reference sequence). This CDR3 has 16 amino acids. J was trimmed by 0 bases and V by 8 bases; bases with no gene match: 6. The CDR3 protein is CASGTLAGGSTDTQYF. Here the CDR3 DNA reads TGTGCCAGCGGAACTCTAGCGGGAGGGAGCACAGATACGCAGTATTTT. The full variable domain, its missing parts supplied by reference TRBV13 and TRBJ2-3, is AAGVIQSPRHLIKEKRETATLKCYPIPRHDTVYWYQQGPGQDPQFLISFYEKMQSDKGSIPDRFSAQQFSDYHSELNMSSLELGDSALYFCASGTLAGGSTDTQYFGPGTRLTVL.

The chain has TRBV15 and TRBJ1-5; D possibly corresponds to TRBD1 (6 bases). Germline V gene sequence: CDR1 LNHNV, CDR2 YYDKDF (reference sequence). The CDR3 consists of 15 residues. V was clipped by 1 base and J by 7 bases, with 14 bases between them. Written as DNA, the CDR3 is TGTGCCACCAGCAGAGTCCGGGACAACAACCAGCCCCAGCATTTT. Translating gives CATSRVRDNNQPQHF.

This clone was seen a single time. CDR3 nucleotide sequence: TGTGCCAGCAGCTTGGCTAGCGGAATCTACAATGAGCAGTTCTTC. This translates into CASSLASGIYNEQFF. V and J are TRBV5-4 and TRBJ2-1; 7 bases align to TRBD2. V lost 0 bases, J lost 3 bases, and 3 bases stayed unmatched. The CDR3 sequence is 15 residues long. Germline CDR1 and CDR2: SGHNT and YYREEE (reference sequence).

V usage is TRBV28 and J usage is TRBJ2-2; TRBD2 matches at 11 bases. The CDR3 extends over 17 amino acids. The J segment lost 3 bases and the V segment lost 5 bases, leaving 8 bases of the junction unmatched. Germline assignment: CDR1 MDHEN and CDR2 SYDVKM. CDR3 amino acids: CASSVAGGPGDTGELFF. The CDR3, as DNA: TGTGCCAGCAGTGTAGCGGGAGGGCCGGGGGACACCGGGGAGCTGTTTTTT.

The CDR3 loop reads CASSRDSNSYEQYF. The CDR3 nucleotides are TGTGCCAGCAGCCGGGACAGCAACTCCTACGAGCAGTACTTC. The chain carries TRBV6-1 and TRBJ2-7; 7 bases map to TRBD1. The V gene's germline CDR1 is MNHNS and CDR2 SASEGT. The CDR3 is made up of 14 amino acids. After removal of 6 bases from V and 0 bases from J, the junction contained 5 bases not matched to a gene.

The chain recombines TRBV4-2 with TRBJ2-3; 7 bases are shared with TRBD2. CDR3 size: 17 residues. The germline CDR1 and CDR2 sequences are LGHNA and YNFKEQ. With 4 bases clipped from V and 4 bases from J, the junction kept 14 bases outside the gene matches. The CDR3 DNA reads as TGTGCCAGCAGCCGTCATCCGGCGGGAGAAATAGCAGATACGCAGTATTTT. Its protein product is CASSRHPAGEIADTQYF.

The chain joins TRBV6-1 to TRBJ2-7, with D possibly matching TRBD2 (5 bases). The germline V gene has CDR1 MNHNS and CDR2 SASEGT. V lost 8 bases, J lost 0 bases, and 17 bases lay in between. The CDR3 has 15 residues. The DNA of the CDR3 is TGTGCCAGCGATGAGAGGGTTTCAATCTCCTACGAGCAGTACTTC. Amino acid sequence: CASDERVSISYEQYF.

The V call is TRBV5-4, the J call TRBJ1-5; D ambiguous. Germline CDR1 is SGHNT and CDR2 is YYREEE (reference sequence). V was trimmed by 0 bases and J by 0 bases, leaving 7 bases between them. This CDR3 has 15 residues. The CDR3 loop reads CASSLGPDSNQPQHF. CDR3 nucleotide sequence: TGTGCCAGCAGCTTGGGGCCAGATAGCAATCAGCCCCAGCATTTT. Supplemented by reference TRBV5-4 and TRBJ1-5, the full variable domain reads ETGVTQSPTHLIKTRGQQVTLRCSSQSGHNTVSWYQQALGQGPQFIFQYYREEENGRGNFPPRFSGLQFPNYSSELNVNALELDDSALYLCASSLGPDSNQPQHFGDGTRLSIL.

The V call is TRBV7-3, the J call TRBJ2-1, with a weak D call TRBD2 (7 bases). Trimming pared 3 bases from V and 8 bases from J, leaving 20 bases between. The CDR3 consists of 16 residues. Looked up from germline, CDR1 is SGHTA and CDR2 is FQGTGA. In DNA, the CDR3 is TGTGCCAGCAGCTTGGGGGCGGGAGACCCAGGGTATGAGCAGTTCTTC. Its protein is CASSLGAGDPGYEQFF.